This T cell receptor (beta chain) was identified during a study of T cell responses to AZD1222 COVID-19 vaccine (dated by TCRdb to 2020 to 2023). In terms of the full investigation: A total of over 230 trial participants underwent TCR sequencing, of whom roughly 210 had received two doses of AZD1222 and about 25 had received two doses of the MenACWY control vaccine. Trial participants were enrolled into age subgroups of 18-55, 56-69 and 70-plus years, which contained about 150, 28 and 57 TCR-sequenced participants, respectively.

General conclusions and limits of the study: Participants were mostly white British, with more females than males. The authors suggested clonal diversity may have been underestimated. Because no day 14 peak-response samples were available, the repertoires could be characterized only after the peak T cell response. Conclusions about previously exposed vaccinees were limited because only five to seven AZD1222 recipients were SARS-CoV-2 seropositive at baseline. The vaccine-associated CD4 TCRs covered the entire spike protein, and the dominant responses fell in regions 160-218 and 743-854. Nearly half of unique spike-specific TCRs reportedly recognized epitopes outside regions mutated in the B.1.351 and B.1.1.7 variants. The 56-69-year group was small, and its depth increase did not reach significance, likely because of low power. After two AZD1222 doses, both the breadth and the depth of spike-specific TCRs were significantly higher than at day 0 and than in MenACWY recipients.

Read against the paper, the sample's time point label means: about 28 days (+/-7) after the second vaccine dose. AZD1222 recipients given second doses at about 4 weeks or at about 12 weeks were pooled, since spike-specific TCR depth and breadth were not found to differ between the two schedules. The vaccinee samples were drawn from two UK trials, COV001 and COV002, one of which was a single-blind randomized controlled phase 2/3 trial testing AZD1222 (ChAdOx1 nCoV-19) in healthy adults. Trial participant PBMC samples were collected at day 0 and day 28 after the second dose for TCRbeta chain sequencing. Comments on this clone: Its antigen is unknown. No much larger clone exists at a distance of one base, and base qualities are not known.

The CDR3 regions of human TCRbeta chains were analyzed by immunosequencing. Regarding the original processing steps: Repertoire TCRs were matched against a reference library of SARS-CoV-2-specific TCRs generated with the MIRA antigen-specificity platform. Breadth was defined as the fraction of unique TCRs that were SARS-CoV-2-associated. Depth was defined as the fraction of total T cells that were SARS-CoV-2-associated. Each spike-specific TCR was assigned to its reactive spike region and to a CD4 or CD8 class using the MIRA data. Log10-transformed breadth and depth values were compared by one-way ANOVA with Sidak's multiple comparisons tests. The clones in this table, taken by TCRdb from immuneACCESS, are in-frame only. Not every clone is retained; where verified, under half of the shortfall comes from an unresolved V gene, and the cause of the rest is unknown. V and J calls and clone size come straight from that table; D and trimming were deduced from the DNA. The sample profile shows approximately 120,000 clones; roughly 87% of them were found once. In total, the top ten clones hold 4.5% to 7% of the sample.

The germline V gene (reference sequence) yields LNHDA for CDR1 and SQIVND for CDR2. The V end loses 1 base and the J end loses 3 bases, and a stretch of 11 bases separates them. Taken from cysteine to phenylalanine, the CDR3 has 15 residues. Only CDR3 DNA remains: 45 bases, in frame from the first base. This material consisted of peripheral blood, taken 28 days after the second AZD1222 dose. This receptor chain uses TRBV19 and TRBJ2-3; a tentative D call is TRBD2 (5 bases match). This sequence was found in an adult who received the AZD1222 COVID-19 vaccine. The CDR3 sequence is CASSIGWRLTDTQYF. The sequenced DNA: TGTGCCAGTAGTATAGGTTGGCGACTAACAGATACGCAGTATTTT.